Listed below are T cell receptor beta chains from one sample, sequenced in a study of shared clonotypes between healthy human individuals. Method: immunoSEQ multiplex PCR; TCRdb's copy keeps in-frame clones and lacks some. The sample has 450,000 to 700,000 clones, less than 97% seen once. The sequencing input was naive CD8+ T cells sorted from blood. The origin of the receptors is a woman in her thirties in good health. CDR3s include the opening cysteine and the closing phenylalanine or tryptophan. The D gene is left open where the match is weak. Size is stated for part of the rows, as once, few or many counts, or as a class when the clone is expanded.

>NA|NA|TRBJ1-6|TRBV4-1|14
CASSQEMGVVSLHF
TGCGCCAGCAGCCAAGAAATGGGTGTGGTATCCCTCCACTTT
>NA|TRBD2|TRBJ2-1|TRBV7-8|15
CASSLTSGPRNEQFF
TGTGCCAGCAGCCTCACTAGCGGCCCTCGGAATGAGCAGTTCTTC
>NA|NA|TRBJ2-7|TRBV5-6|14
CASSLLLNAYEQYF
TGTGCCAGCAGCTTGCTACTAAATGCCTACGAGCAGTACTTC
>NA|NA|TRBJ2-1|TRBV5-6|13
CASSPTSYNEQFF
TGTGCCAGCAGTCCGACGAGTTACAATGAGCAGTTCTTC
>NA|NA|TRBJ1-2|TRBV4-2|15
CASSQEGGYNYGYTF
TGTGCCAGCAGCCAAGAGGGAGGATATAACTATGGCTACACCTTC
>NA|TRBD2|TRBJ2-1|TRBV6-6|14
CASISGASYNEQFF
TGTGCCAGCATAAGCGGGGCTTCCTACAATGAGCAGTTCTTC
>NA|TRBD1|TRBJ2-1|TRBV7-9|15
CASSLTGGSYNEQFF
TGTGCCAGCAGCCTAACAGGGGGGTCCTACAATGAGCAGTTCTTC
>NA|NA|TRBJ2-3|TRBV2|12
CASSERTDTQYF
TGTGCCAGCAGTGAGCGCACAGATACGCAGTATTTT
>NA|NA|TRBJ2-1|TRBV6-5|15
CASSYRRSSYNEQFF
TGTGCCAGCAGTTATCGCAGGAGCTCCTACAATGAGCAGTTCTTC
>NA|NA|TRBJ1-1|TRBV10-2|12
CASGGVNTEAFF
TGCGCCAGCGGCGGCGTGAACACTGAAGCTTTCTTT
>NA|NA|TRBJ2-2|TRBV29-1|13
CSVINAGNGELFF
TGCAGCGTTATCAATGCCGGGAACGGGGAGCTGTTTTTT
>few|NA|TRBJ2-2|TRBV6-1|18
CASSANRVGRASTGELFF
TGTGCCAGCAGTGCGAATCGAGTGGGCAGGGCCTCTACCGGGGAGCTGTTTTTT
>NA|TRBD2|TRBJ2-7|TRBV27|13
CASSARLAYEQYF
TGTGCCAGCAGCGCCCGACTAGCATACGAGCAGTACTTC
>NA|NA|TRBJ2-7|TRBV10-3|14
CAIRPNIDRYEQYF
TGTGCCATCCGCCCCAACATCGACAGGTACGAGCAGTACTTC
>NA|NA|TRBJ1-2|TRBV5-1|13
CASSLDSNYGYTF
TGCGCCAGCAGCTTAGACAGTAACTATGGCTACACCTTC
>NA|TRBD2|TRBJ2-1|TRBV4-1|18
CASSQDGTSGREDNEQFF
TGCGCCAGCAGCCAAGATGGGACTAGCGGGAGGGAGGACAATGAGCAGTTCTTC
>NA|NA|TRBJ1-4|TRBV5-4|13
CASSLGRGEKLFF
TGTGCCAGCAGCCTCGGGAGGGGGGAAAAACTGTTTTTT
>NA|NA|TRBJ2-7|TRBV27|14
CASIGRKNPYEQYF
TGTGCCAGCATTGGCCGGAAAAACCCCTACGAGCAGTACTTC
>NA|NA|TRBJ2-7|TRBV11-2|12
CATSSVQYEQYF
TGTGCCACCTCCTCAGTTCAGTACGAGCAGTACTTC
>NA|NA|TRBJ2-5|TRBV2|13
CASSGGSEETQYF
TGTGCCAGCAGTGGGGGGTCGGAGGAGACCCAGTACTTC
>NA|TRBD2|TRBJ2-7|TRBV18|15
CASSSRTSGPYEQYF
TGTGCCAGCTCGTCCAGGACTAGCGGGCCCTACGAGCAGTACTTC
>NA|NA|TRBJ1-2|TRBV7-9|13
CASSLVDWDVSYF
TGTGCCAGCAGCTTAGTCGATTGGGACGTATCGTATTTC
>NA|NA|TRBJ2-6|TRBV27|16
CASSFIQALGANVLTF
TGTGCCAGCAGTTTTATACAGGCGCTGGGGGCCAACGTCCTGACTTTC
>NA|NA|TRBJ1-1|TRBV10-1|14
CASSESISGADAFF
TGCGCCAGCAGTGAGTCGATCTCGGGGGCGGATGCTTTCTTT
>once|TRBD2|TRBJ2-7|TRBV6-6|16
CASSPQASGRSYEQYF
TGTGCCAGCAGCCCTCAGGCTAGCGGGAGGTCCTACGAGCAGTACTTC
>NA|NA|TRBJ1-1|TRBV10-1|15
CASSGGYGRNTEAFF
TGCGCCAGCAGTGGTGGTTACGGCCGGAACACTGAAGCTTTCTTT
>once|TRBD1|TRBJ1-5|TRBV5-8|17
CASSIRPGQGPDQPQHF
TGTGCCAGCAGCATCCGCCCGGGACAGGGGCCTGATCAGCCCCAGCATTTT
>NA|NA|TRBJ2-2|TRBV10-2|14
CASRQQVNTGELFF
TGCGCCAGCAGGCAGCAAGTCAACACCGGGGAGCTGTTTTTT
>few|NA|TRBJ1-1|TRBV20-1|11
CSARDGTEAFF
TGCAGTGCTAGGGACGGGACTGAAGCTTTCTTT
>NA|NA|TRBJ2-1|TRBV6-5|13
CASSYSENNEQFF
TGTGCCAGCAGTTATTCCGAGAACAATGAGCAGTTCTTC
>NA|TRBD2|TRBJ2-7|TRBV27|15
CASSGSGTSTYEQYF
TGTGCCAGCAGTGGAAGTGGGACTAGTACTTACGAGCAGTACTTC
>NA|NA|TRBJ1-4|TRBV5-1|18
CASSEGNSVFATNEKLFF
TGCGCCAGCAGCGAGGGGAACAGCGTTTTCGCAACTAATGAAAAACTGTTTTTT
>NA|TRBD1|TRBJ2-7|TRBV2|15
CASSPGRTGTYEQYF
TGTGCCAGCAGTCCCGGTAGGACAGGGACCTACGAGCAGTACTTC
>NA|TRBD1|TRBJ1-5|TRBV28|16
CASSLRGTANNQPQHF
TGTGCCAGCAGTTTACGAGGGACAGCAAATAATCAGCCCCAGCATTTT
>NA|NA|TRBJ2-5|TRBV6-1|15
CASSEAVGGQETQYF
TGTGCCAGCAGTGAGGCTGTAGGGGGTCAAGAGACCCAGTACTTC
>NA|TRBD2|TRBJ2-1|TRBV27|19
CASSLQRGGAGRRDNEQFF
TGTGCCAGCAGTTTGCAACGGGGGGGGGCCGGTCGTAGGGACAATGAGCAGTTCTTC
>NA|NA|TRBJ1-5|TRBV27|15
CASSLLAGANQPQHF
TGTGCCAGCAGTTTATTGGCAGGAGCTAATCAGCCCCAGCATTTT
>NA|TRBD1|TRBJ2-7|TRBV19|14
CASSTWTGVNEQYF
TGTGCCAGTAGTACCTGGACAGGAGTGAACGAGCAGTACTTC
>NA|TRBD1|TRBJ2-7|TRBV28|14
CASRTGTGGTEQYF
TGTGCCAGCAGAACCGGGACAGGGGGAACGGAGCAGTACTTC
>NA|TRBD1|TRBJ1-1|TRBV5-8|18
CASSLETGGGLGSTEAFF
TGTGCCAGCAGCTTGGAGACAGGGGGCGGATTGGGTAGCACTGAAGCTTTCTTT
>NA|TRBD1|TRBJ2-2|TRBV7-9|15
CASSPRTGATGELFF
TGTGCCAGCAGCCCTAGGACAGGGGCCACCGGGGAGCTGTTTTTT
>NA|TRBD2|TRBJ2-7|TRBV28|16
CASSLRTRLGIYEQYF
TGTGCCAGCAGTCTCCGGACTAGATTGGGCATCTACGAGCAGTACTTC
>NA|TRBD2|TRBJ2-3|TRBV5-1|20
CASSLGYREGYVTSTDTQYF
TGCGCCAGCAGCTTGGGTTATCGGGAGGGTTATGTTACTAGCACAGATACGCAGTATTTT
>NA|NA|TRBJ2-7|TRBV7-9|17
CASSFTSAGAPIYEQYF
TGTGCCAGCAGCTTCACCAGCGCAGGGGCCCCTATCTACGAGCAGTACTTC
>once|NA|TRBJ2-1|TRBV4-1|13
CASTGLHPNEQFF
TGCGCCAGTACGGGACTCCACCCTAATGAGCAGTTCTTC
>NA|TRBD2|TRBJ2-7|TRBV7-2|19
CASSLEGGGLAGPTYEQYF
TGTGCCAGCAGCTTAGAGGGTGGGGGACTAGCGGGCCCGACCTACGAGCAGTACTTC
>NA|NA|TRBJ1-5|TRBV4-1|15
CASSTTVNSNQPQHF
TGCGCCAGCAGCACGACAGTCAATAGCAATCAGCCCCAGCATTTT
>NA|NA|TRBJ2-2|TRBV7-2|15
CASTYPAGHTGELFF
TGTGCCAGCACTTACCCAGCGGGCCACACCGGGGAGCTGTTTTTT
>NA|NA|TRBJ1-5|TRBV6-1|15
CASSEGAYSNQPQHF
TGTGCCAGCAGTGAAGGAGCTTATAGCAATCAGCCCCAGCATTTT
>NA|TRBD1|TRBJ2-7|TRBV6-1|13
CASTDRGAYEQYF
TGTGCCAGCACGGACAGGGGGGCCTACGAGCAGTACTTC
>NA|NA|TRBJ2-1|TRBV4-1|14
CASSQRPLNNEQFF
TGCGCCAGCAGCCAAAGGCCCCTGAACAATGAGCAGTTCTTC
>NA|NA|TRBJ2-5|TRBV4-1|13
CASSPPGQETQYF
TGCGCCAGCAGCCCACCGGGACAAGAGACCCAGTACTTC
>NA|TRBD2|TRBJ2-3|TRBV28|16
CASILAGGGWADTQYF
TGTGCCAGCATCCTAGCGGGAGGTGGTTGGGCAGATACGCAGTATTTT